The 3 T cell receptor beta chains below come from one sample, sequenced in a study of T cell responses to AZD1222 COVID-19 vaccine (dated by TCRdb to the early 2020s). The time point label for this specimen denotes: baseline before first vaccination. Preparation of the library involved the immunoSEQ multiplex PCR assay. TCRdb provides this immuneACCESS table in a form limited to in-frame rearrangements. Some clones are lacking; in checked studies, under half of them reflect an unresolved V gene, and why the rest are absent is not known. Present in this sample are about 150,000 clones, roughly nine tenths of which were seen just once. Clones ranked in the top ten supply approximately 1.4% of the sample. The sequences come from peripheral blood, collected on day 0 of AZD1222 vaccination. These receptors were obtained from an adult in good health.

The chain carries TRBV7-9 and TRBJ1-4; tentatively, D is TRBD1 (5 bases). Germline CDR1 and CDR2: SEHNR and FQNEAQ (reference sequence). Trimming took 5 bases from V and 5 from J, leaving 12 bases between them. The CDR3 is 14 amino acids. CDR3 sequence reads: CASSLGAINEKLFF. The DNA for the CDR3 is TGTGCCAGCAGCCTCGGGGCCATAAATGAAAAACTGTTTTTT.

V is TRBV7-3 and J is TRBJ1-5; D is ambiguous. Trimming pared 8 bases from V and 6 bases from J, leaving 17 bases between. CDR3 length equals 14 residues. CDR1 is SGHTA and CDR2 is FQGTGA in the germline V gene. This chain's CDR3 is CASAPGPGGQPQHF. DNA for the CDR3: TGTGCCAGCGCCCCCGGTCCAGGCGGTCAGCCCCAGCATTTT.

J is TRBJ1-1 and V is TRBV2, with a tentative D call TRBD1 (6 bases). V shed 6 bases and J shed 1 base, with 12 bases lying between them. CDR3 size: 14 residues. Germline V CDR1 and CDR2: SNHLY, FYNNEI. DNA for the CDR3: TGTGCCAGCAGGGCGACAGGATCGAACACTGAAGCTTTCTTT. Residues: CASRATGSNTEAFF.